This T cell receptor beta chain stems from a study of Tregs in tolerant kidney transplant recipients. CDR3 length: 13 residues. Germline-derived CDR1 and CDR2 are SGHVS and FNYEAQ. With 5 bases removed from V and 1 base from J, the gap between germline ends came to 8 bases. Profiling relied on immunoSEQ multiplex PCR, and the TCRdb table lists in-frame clones only, not all of them. The repertoire has roughly 250,000 clones, 65% to 85% of them found once; the top ten carry less than 0.75%. The specimen sequenced was CD4+ T cells from blood. V gene TRBV7-6 combines with J gene TRBJ1-1; D perhaps matches TRBD1 (5 bases). The receptor's source is a human donor in good health. DNA for the CDR3: TGTGCCAGCAGCCGACAGAGGAACACTGAAGCTTTCTTT. This sequence encodes CASSRQRNTEAFF.